The entry below describes one T cell receptor beta chain. These data are taken from a study of blood T cell repertoires in COVID-19. Across the study: Samples representing acute and convalescent COVID-19 were sourced from the United States, Italy and Spain.

The CDR3 is 15 residues long. V dropped 4 bases and J dropped 7 bases, with 17 bases sitting between them. CDR1 is LNHDA, CDR2 SQIVND, per germline (reference sequence). As originally analysed: Reference gene primer amplification in the assay estimated nucleated cell counts. The method was immunoSEQ multiplex PCR; TCRdb's version includes in-frame clones alone and lacks a portion of them. V, J and clone size were drawn from that table, and D and trimming were deduced from the DNA. The data contain approximately 25,000 clones, roughly 84% of them singletons. Material: peripheral blood. The sequence was obtained from a man aged 50 or older with active COVID-19. The chain joins TRBV19 to TRBJ2-1, with TRBD2 as a possible D gene (6 bases). DNA for the CDR3: TGTGCCAGTAGTACCCAGGGAGGTGGGGGAAATGAGCAGTTCTTC. Encoded protein: CASSTQGGGGNEQFF.